This entry lists 17 T cell receptor beta chains sequenced from one sample in a study of neurological immune-mediated disorders. From the 5' RACE reads, TCRdb called clonotypes with MiXCR, one entry per CDR3 protein. The repertoire holds tens of thousands of distinct CDR3 sequences, 4% to 5.5% seen once, with 2.5% to 3.5% in the top ten. The sample taken for sequencing was PBMCs. Receptors were obtained from a man aged 45-65 years with multiple sclerosis.

This clonotype was recorded many times. CDR3 bases: TGCGCCAGCAGCCCAGCCCCGACAGCGAACACCGGGGAGCTGTTTTTT. Protein: CASSPAPTANTGELFF. This rearrangement joins TRBV5-1 to TRBJ2-2, with D perhaps TRBD1 (5 bases). The CDR3 contains 16 residues. Trimming left V 4 bases short and J 0 bases short, with 13 bases between. Germline V CDR1 and CDR2: SGHRS, YFSETQ.

The genes are TRBV12-3 or TRBV12-4 and TRBJ1-1; 9 bases align to TRBD1. The CDR3 totals 15 residues. The V gene end was trimmed by 1 base and the J gene end by 5 bases; junction bases not matched to a gene: 5. CDR3 in DNA: TGTGCCAGCAGTTTAGGCGGACAGGGGAAGACTGAAGCTTTCTTT. Residues: CASSLGGQGKTEAFF.

This clonotype was detected ten times or more. This chain connects TRBV10-3 to TRBJ2-2; D is tentatively TRBD1 or TRBD2 (5 bases each). This CDR3 is 16 amino acids long. Germline CDR1 ENHRY, CDR2 SYGVKD. V was pared by 2 bases and J by 5 bases, with 15 bases between. Written as DNA, the CDR3 is TGTGCCATCAGTGAGACCGGTGGGGGTCGGACCGGGGAGCTGTTTTTT. Its translation: CAISETGGGRTGELFF.

This clonotype was detected many times. This chain links TRBV11-1 with TRBJ1-5, with 7 bases identical to TRBD1. The CDR3 runs to 14 residues. V lost 5 bases and J lost 4; bases outside the gene matches: 5. From germline, CDR1 is SGHAT and CDR2 FQDESV (reference sequence). In DNA, the CDR3 is TGTGCCAGCAGCCTCGGGACAGCTAATCAGCCCCAGCATTTT. This translates into CASSLGTANQPQHF.

This clonotype came up many times. The CDR3 here is CSAPAQGPNSPLHF. For the CDR3, the DNA is TGCAGTGCTCCTGCTCAGGGTCCCAATTCACCCCTCCACTTT. The chain combines TRBV20-1 with TRBJ1-6; D may be TRBD1 (5 bases). This CDR3 comprises 14 residues. Trimming took off 5 bases at V and 7 bases at J, with 15 bases between the two ends. Germline CDR1 and CDR2: DFQATT and SNEGSKA (reference sequence).

This clonotype was detected ten times or more. The CDR3 DNA reads as TGTGCCAGCAGCCTAACGGTGGGAGGGGGCGTTGAAGCTTTCTTT. Amino acids: CASSLTVGGGVEAFF. The rearrangement joins TRBV7-9 to TRBJ1-1; TRBD1 matches 7 bases. The CDR3 totals 15 residues. CDR1 is SEHNR and CDR2 is FQNEAQ in the germline V gene (reference sequence). V trimming: 5 bases; J trimming: 7 bases; junction bases outside the gene matches: 13.

This clonotype showed up many times. This chain joins TRBV7-6 and TRBJ2-1; D unresolved. Germline loops: CDR1 SGHVS, CDR2 FNYEAQ. V was shortened by 1 base and J by 0 bases, with 10 bases between the two germline ends. The CDR3 runs 16 residues. The CDR3 spells CASSLEVVSSYNEQFF. The CDR3 coding sequence is TGTGCCAGCAGCTTAGAGGTAGTGAGCTCCTACAATGAGCAGTTCTTC.

This clonotype has more than one count but fewer than ten. The V call is TRBV12-3 or TRBV12-4, the J call TRBJ1-5, with TRBD1 matching over 7 bases. CDR3 length equals 15 residues. V was clipped by 3 bases and J by 5 bases; unmatched bases: 7. The CDR3 DNA reads as TGTGCCAGCAGTTTTGGAAGACAGGGATATCAGCCCCAGCATTTT. Protein sequence: CASSFGRQGYQPQHF.

This clonotype was found many times. The CDR3 sequence: CASSTGTITFLGAEAFF. DNA for the CDR3: TGTGCCAGCAGTACCGGGACAATCACCTTTCTAGGGGCTGAAGCTTTCTTT. The rearrangement links TRBV28 to TRBJ1-1; D perhaps matches TRBD1 (6 bases). From germline, CDR1 is MDHEN and CDR2 SYDVKM. This CDR3 is 17 amino acids long. The V gene lost 5 bases and the J gene lost 6 bases, with 25 bases spanning the gap.

This chain connects TRBV5-1 to TRBJ2-5; TRBD2 matches 7 bases. V dropped 0 bases and J dropped 5; count of bases not matched to a gene: 7. The CDR3 has 15 amino acids. Germline-derived CDR1 and CDR2 are SGHRS and YFSETQ. The CDR3 DNA reads as TGCGCCAGCAGCTTGGAGGCGGGGGTTTGGGAGACCCAGTACTTC. Amino acid sequence: CASSLEAGVWETQYF.

This clonotype has ten or more counts. V gene TRBV5-1 combines with J gene TRBJ1-2; 7 nucleotides agree with TRBD1. Germline CDR1 and CDR2: SGHRS and YFSETQ. This CDR3 region has 13 residues. J lost 5 bases, V lost 6 bases, and 7 bases had no gene match. CDR3 DNA: TGCGCCAGCACCCAGGGGGGTATTTATGGCTACACCTTC. Translation: CASTQGGIYGYTF.

This clonotype was picked up a small number of times. A single base separates this from a much larger clone, so it may be a read error. This chain joins TRBV7-9 and TRBJ2-6; no clear D. CDR1 SEHNR and CDR2 FQNEAQ come from the germline V gene (reference sequence). The CDR3 is 11 residues long. This chain's CDR3 is CASRLEAVLTF. DNA for the CDR3: TGTGCCAGCAGATTAGAGGCCGTCCTGACTTTC.

V gene TRBV29-1 combines with J gene TRBJ2-2; D is perhaps TRBD2 (6 bases). The CDR3 runs to 15 residues. The germline V gene has CDR1 SQVTM and CDR2 ANQGSEA. V was trimmed by 4 bases and J by 5 bases, leaving 17 bases between them. The CDR3 DNA follows: TGCAGCGTTGCCTTGGAGGGGTTGGGGACCGGGGAGCTGTTTTTT. Translating it yields CSVALEGLGTGELFF.

This clonotype was recorded at least ten times. The rearrangement joins TRBV24-1 to TRBJ2-1, with 9 nucleotides matching TRBD2. The CDR3 sequence is 16 residues long. The V and J ends lost 2 bases and 6 bases, in that order; junction bases with no gene match: 7. The V gene's germline CDR1 is KGHDR and CDR2 SFDVKD. Here the CDR3 reads CATSDYAGGPSNEQFF. Here the CDR3 DNA reads TGTGCCACCAGTGATTATGCGGGGGGGCCTTCCAATGAGCAGTTCTTC.

This clonotype turned up a few times. The chain has TRBV29-1 and TRBJ2-7; D perhaps matches TRBD2 (6 bases). The CDR3 covers 12 residues. V lost 7 bases and J 2 bases, leaving 12 bases between the germline ends. Germline V gene sequence: CDR1 SQVTM, CDR2 ANQGSEA. DNA for the CDR3: TGCAGCGGTCGGGACTCCACCTACGAGCAGTACTTC. Protein sequence: CSGRDSTYEQYF.

In its sample, this clonotype was seen many times. CDR3 protein: CSASAGGANTEAFF. Here the CDR3 DNA reads TGCAGTGCTAGCGCCGGAGGGGCGAACACTGAAGCTTTCTTT. The rearrangement uses TRBV20-1 and TRBJ1-1; D perhaps matches TRBD1 (5 bases). Germline assignment: CDR1 DFQATT and CDR2 SNEGSKA (reference sequence). CDR3 size: 14 residues. Trimming cost V 3 bases and J 1 base, with 12 bases left between them.

Remarks on this clonotype: This clone may be a read error of a much larger clone one base away. CDR3 coding DNA: TGCAGCGTTGATGGGACTATCGGGAGGGCCAGCATAGATACGCAGTATTTT. This gives the protein CSVDGTIGRASIDTQYF. The chain employs TRBV29-1 and TRBJ2-3, with 8 bases lining up with TRBD2. The CDR3 totals 17 residues. The germline gives CDR1 SQVTM, CDR2 ANQGSEA.